The 20 T cell receptor beta chains presented below share a single source sample, sequenced in a study of identical twins. TCRdb fed the 5' RACE reads into MiXCR, producing one record per CDR3 protein. The sample holds about 480,000 distinct CDR3 sequences; approximately 15% are singletons and the top ten take around 0.52%. This sample was shared with a second study, whose subject was yellow fever vaccine responses in identical twins.

Sample: CD4+ T cells sorted from blood. The receptor set was obtained from a woman under 30 in good health.

The V and J genes are TRBV12-3 or TRBV12-4 and TRBJ2-7; D remains unclear. V shed 6 bases and J shed 2 bases, with 17 bases lying between them. The CDR3 extends over 15 amino acids. CDR3 nucleotides: TGTGCCAGCAGCCCCTCCGGGTTTGAAGCCTACGAGCAGTACTTC. Translated, it gives CASSPSGFEAYEQYF.

This clonotype was seen only a few times. This sequence joins TRBV4-2 and TRBJ2-1; 13 bases agree with TRBD2. Germline CDR1 and CDR2: LGHNA and YNFKEQ. V lost 4 bases and J lost 7; bases outside the gene matches: 7. There are 16 residues in the CDR3. The DNA of the CDR3 is TGTGCCAGCAGCCCCTTACTAGCGGGGGGGATAAATGAGCAGTTCTTC. Encoded protein: CASSPLLAGGINEQFF.

V gene TRBV7-9 combines with J gene TRBJ2-1; 8 bases agree with TRBD2. Per the germline V gene, CDR1 is SEHNR and CDR2 is FQNEAQ (reference sequence). The CDR3 extends over 17 amino acids. V lost 0 bases and J lost 6; bases outside the gene matches: 10. The CDR3 DNA is TGTGCCAGCAGCTTAGCCCCTAGCGGGCTGGGGGTCAATGAGCAGTTCTTC. This translates into CASSLAPSGLGVNEQFF.

The chain carries TRBV9 and TRBJ2-7, with D perhaps TRBD1 or TRBD2 (5 bases each). Trimming left V 0 bases short and J 0 bases short, with 7 bases between. The CDR3 is made up of 14 amino acids. From germline, CDR1 is SGDLS and CDR2 YYNGEE. This CDR3 is CASSVAGTSYEQYF. The CDR3 coding sequence is TGTGCCAGCAGCGTAGCCGGGACCTCCTACGAGCAGTACTTC.

This clonotype was seen only a few times. The chain uses TRBV6-4 and TRBJ2-1; no reliable D call. This CDR3 spans 14 amino acids. The germline V and J ends were trimmed by 4 bases and 1 base, with 8 bases remaining between them. The V gene's germline CDR1 is MRHNA and CDR2 SNTAGT. The CDR3: CASSGGRSYNEQFF. CDR3 in DNA: TGTGCCAGCAGTGGAGGAAGATCCTACAATGAGCAGTTCTTC.

In its sample, this clonotype was seen once. The chain combines TRBV13 with TRBJ1-6, with D possibly TRBD1 on 6 matching bases. Germline V lookup: CDR1 PRHDT, CDR2 FYEKMQ (reference sequence). With 3 bases removed from V and 8 bases from J, the gap between germline ends came to 11 bases. This CDR3 spans 14 amino acids. The CDR3 region has the DNA TGTGCCAGCAGCTTCCGAGGGGGGGATTCACCCCTCCACTTT. Its translation: CASSFRGGDSPLHF.

This clonotype was counted a few times. The chain has TRBV3-1 and TRBJ2-4; D perhaps matches TRBD1 (6 bases). The germline gives CDR1 LGHDT, CDR2 YNNKEL (reference sequence). Trimming left V 5 bases short and J 0 bases short, with 14 bases between. The CDR3 is made up of 16 amino acids. The CDR3 loop reads CASSGQSTLAKNIQYF. For the CDR3, the DNA is TGTGCCAGCAGCGGACAGTCCACCCTAGCCAAAAACATTCAGTACTTC.

This clonotype was seen more than once but under ten times. The chain employs TRBV4-1 and TRBJ2-3; 12 bases map to TRBD1. Germline V gene lookup returns CDR1 MGHRA and CDR2 YSYEKL. The CDR3 has 21 residues. With V trimmed by 2 bases and J by 3 bases, 18 bases remained unmatched. The CDR3 DNA reads TGCGCCAGCAGCCAAATCCCGGGACAGGGGGCCGGGACTACGAAAACAGATACGCAGTATTTT. Translating it yields CASSQIPGQGAGTTKTDTQYF.

This chain links TRBV5-1 with TRBJ2-7; 9 bases match TRBD1. This CDR3 is built from 15 residues. V gave up 5 bases and J gave up 2 bases; unmatched junction bases: 8. The V gene's germline CDR1 is SGHRS and CDR2 YFSETQ. CDR3 residues: CASRYRWDRAYEQYF. CDR3 sequence (DNA): TGCGCCAGCAGGTATCGTTGGGACAGGGCCTACGAGCAGTACTTC.

The chain has TRBV20-1 and TRBJ2-1; D remains ambiguous. The CDR3 runs to 14 residues. Trimming took 3 bases from V and 2 from J, leaving 11 bases between them. CDR1 is DFQATT, CDR2 SNEGSKA, per germline (reference sequence). In DNA form, the CDR3 reads TGCAGTGCTAGTACCCGGATTACCTACAATGAGCAGTTCTTC. It encodes CSASTRITYNEQFF.

This clonotype was observed at least ten times. This sequence joins TRBV5-1 and TRBJ2-2; D gene uncertain. The CDR3 consists of 13 residues. Germline V lookup: CDR1 SGHRS, CDR2 YFSETQ. V was cut by 3 bases and J by 0 bases, with 3 bases left in between. In DNA form, the CDR3 reads TGCGCCAGCAGCTATTCGAACACCGGGGAGCTGTTTTTT. This encodes CASSYSNTGELFF. Together with reference TRBV5-1 and TRBJ2-2, the CDR3 gives the full variable domain: KAGVTQTPRYLIKTRGQQVTLSCSPISGHRSVSWYQQTPGQGLQFLFEYFSETQRNKGNFPGRFSGRQFSNSRSEMNVSTLELGDSALYLCASSYSNTGELFFGEGSRLTVL.

This clonotype came up a few times. V usage is TRBV20-1 and J usage is TRBJ1-6; possibly TRBD1 for D (5 bases). Trimming took 6 bases from V and 5 from J, leaving 14 bases between them. The CDR3 contains 14 residues. Looked up from germline, CDR1 is DFQATT and CDR2 is SNEGSKA (reference sequence). DNA of the CDR3: TGCAGTGCCCGGACCACGGGGGATAATTCACCCCTCCACTTT. Encoded protein: CSARTTGDNSPLHF.

The chain couples TRBV5-5 to TRBJ2-5; D remains ambiguous. The CDR3 contains 13 residues. Germline V gives CDR1 SGHKS, CDR2 YYEKEE (reference sequence). Trimming left V 9 bases short and J 3 bases short, with 15 bases between. DNA for the CDR3: TGTGCCATCGGCCCCGGAGCCAAAGAGACCCAGTACTTC. Its translation is CAIGPGAKETQYF.

The genes are TRBV7-9 and TRBJ2-1, with unresolved D. This CDR3 comprises 17 residues. V shed 1 base and J shed 3 bases, with 16 bases lying between them. Germline values: CDR1 SEHNR, CDR2 FQNEAQ (reference sequence). The DNA for the CDR3 is TGTGCCAGCAGCTTAGATGCGAGTCGTGGTATCTACAATGAGCAGTTCTTC. This codes for CASSLDASRGIYNEQFF. The full variable domain, with the rest looked up from reference TRBV7-9 and TRBJ2-1, is DTGVSQNPRHKITKRGQNVTFRCDPISEHNRLYWYRQTLGQGPEFLTYFQNEAQLEKSRLLSDRFSAERPKGSFSTLEIQRTEQGDSAMYLCASSLDASRGIYNEQFFGPGTRLTVL.

There are a few counts of this clonotype. V is TRBV20-1 and J is TRBJ2-3, with no clear D. CDR1 and CDR2 from the germline V gene are DFQATT and SNEGSKA (reference sequence). The CDR3 has 14 residues. V lost 6 bases to trimming and J lost 0 bases, with 13 bases between them. The CDR3 sequence is CSAIIRGSTDTQYF. DNA for the CDR3: TGCAGTGCCATCATCCGTGGTAGCACAGATACGCAGTATTTT.

The chain joins TRBV7-8 to TRBJ2-7; D gene unclear. The CDR3 runs 13 residues. The V end was cut by 4 bases, the J end by 3 bases, with 10 bases between. The V gene's germline CDR1 is SGHVS and CDR2 FQNEAQ. CDR3: CASSYGPFYEQYF. In DNA form, the CDR3 reads TGTGCCAGCAGCTACGGGCCGTTCTACGAGCAGTACTTC.

This sequence joins TRBV7-8 and TRBJ2-3; 8 bases agree with TRBD2. V shed 5 bases and J 6 bases; nucleotides not matched to a gene: 13. CDR1 and CDR2 (germline): SGHVS, FQNEAQ. The CDR3 length is 16 residues. The CDR3 DNA sequence: TGTGCCAGCAGCGCACAACTAGCGGTGGGGACTGATACGCAGTATTTT. Translation: CASSAQLAVGTDTQYF.

This chain links TRBV20-1 with TRBJ2-5, with 7 bases lining up with TRBD1. CDR1 and CDR2 (germline): DFQATT, SNEGSKA (reference sequence). The CDR3 is made up of 13 amino acids. V lost 6 bases and J lost 2; bases outside the gene matches: 6. CDR3 region: CSALKTGQETQYF. In nucleotides, the CDR3 is TGCAGTGCATTAAAGACAGGGCAAGAGACCCAGTACTTC.

J is TRBJ1-1 and V is TRBV19, with 10 bases aligning to TRBD1. This CDR3 region has 16 residues. Germline CDR1 LNHDA, CDR2 SQIVND (reference sequence). Unmatched junction bases numbered 10, after V lost 5 bases and J lost 4 bases. The chain's CDR3 is CASSRQGALGSTEAFF. For the CDR3, the DNA is TGTGCCAGTAGTCGACAGGGGGCCCTAGGAAGCACTGAAGCTTTCTTT.

J is TRBJ2-2 and V is TRBV28; TRBD2 aligns across 7 bases. CDR1 and CDR2 (germline): MDHEN, SYDVKM. With V trimmed by 5 bases and J by 1 base, 4 bases remained unmatched. This CDR3 region has 15 residues. The CDR3 is CASSLADWNTGELFF. DNA of the CDR3: TGTGCCAGCAGTCTAGCGGATTGGAACACCGGGGAGCTGTTTTTT. Full variable domain (outside the CDR3, taken from reference TRBV28 and TRBJ2-2): DVKVTQSSRYLVKRTGEKVFLECVQDMDHENMFWYRQDPGLGLRLIYFSYDVKMKEKGDIPEGYSVSREKKERFSLILESASTNQTSMYLCASSLADWNTGELFFGEGSRLTVL.